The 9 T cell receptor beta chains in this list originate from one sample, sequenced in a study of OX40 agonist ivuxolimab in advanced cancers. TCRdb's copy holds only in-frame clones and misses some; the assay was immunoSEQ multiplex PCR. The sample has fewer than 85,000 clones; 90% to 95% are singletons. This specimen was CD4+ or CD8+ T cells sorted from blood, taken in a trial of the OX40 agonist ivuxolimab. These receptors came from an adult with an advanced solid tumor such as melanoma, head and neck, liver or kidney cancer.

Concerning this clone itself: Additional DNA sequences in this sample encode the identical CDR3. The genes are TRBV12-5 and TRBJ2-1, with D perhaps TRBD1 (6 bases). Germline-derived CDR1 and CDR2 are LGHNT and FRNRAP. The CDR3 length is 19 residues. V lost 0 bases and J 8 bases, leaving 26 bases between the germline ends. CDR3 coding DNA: TGTGCTAGTGGTTTGGTACGTATGCGGGCAGGGGCCCTAGGGTATGAGCAGTTCTTC. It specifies CASGLVRMRAGALGYEQFF.

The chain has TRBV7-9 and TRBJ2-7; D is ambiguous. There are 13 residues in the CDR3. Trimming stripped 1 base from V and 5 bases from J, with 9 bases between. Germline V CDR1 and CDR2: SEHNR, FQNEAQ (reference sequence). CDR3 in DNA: TGTGCCAGCAGCTTAGGGGGTTTAAACGAGCAGTACTTC. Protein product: CASSLGGLNEQYF.

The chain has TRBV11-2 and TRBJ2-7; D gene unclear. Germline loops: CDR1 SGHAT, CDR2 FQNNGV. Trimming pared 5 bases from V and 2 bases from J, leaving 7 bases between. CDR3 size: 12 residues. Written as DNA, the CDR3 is TGTGCCAGCAGCCCTGGACCCTACGAGCAGTACTTC. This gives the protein CASSPGPYEQYF. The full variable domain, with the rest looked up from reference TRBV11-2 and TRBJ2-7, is EAGVAQSPRYKIIEKRQSVAFWCNPISGHATLYWYQQILGQGPKLLIQFQNNGVVDDSQLPKDRFSAERLKGVDSTLKIQPAKLEDSAVYLCASSPGPYEQYFGPGTRLTVT.

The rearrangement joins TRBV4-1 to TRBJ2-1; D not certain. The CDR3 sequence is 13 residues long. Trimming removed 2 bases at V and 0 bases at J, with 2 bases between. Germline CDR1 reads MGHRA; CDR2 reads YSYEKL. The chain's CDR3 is CASSQSSYNEQFF. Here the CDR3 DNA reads TGCGCCAGCAGCCAAAGCTCCTACAATGAGCAGTTCTTC.

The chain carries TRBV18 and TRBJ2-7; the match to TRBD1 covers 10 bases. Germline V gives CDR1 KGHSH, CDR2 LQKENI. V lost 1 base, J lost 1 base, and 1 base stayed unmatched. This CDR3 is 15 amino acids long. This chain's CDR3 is CASSPLDRGSYEQYF. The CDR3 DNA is TGTGCCAGCTCACCACTGGACAGGGGGTCCTACGAGCAGTACTTC. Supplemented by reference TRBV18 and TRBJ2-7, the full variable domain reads NAGVMQNPRHLVRRRGQEARLRCSPMKGHSHVYWYRQLPEEGLKFMVYLQKENIIDESGMPKERFSAEFPKEGPSILRIQQVVRGDSAAYFCASSPLDRGSYEQYFGPGTRLTVT.

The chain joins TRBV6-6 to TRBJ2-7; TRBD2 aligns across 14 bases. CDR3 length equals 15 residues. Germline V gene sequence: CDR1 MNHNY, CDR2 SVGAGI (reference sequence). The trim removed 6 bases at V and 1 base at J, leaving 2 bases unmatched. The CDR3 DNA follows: TGTGCCAGCAGGGGGACTAGCGGGAGATCCTACGAGCAGTACTTC. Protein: CASRGTSGRSYEQYF.

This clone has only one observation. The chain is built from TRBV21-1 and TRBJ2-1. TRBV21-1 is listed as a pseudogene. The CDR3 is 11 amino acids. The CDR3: CASMLHNEQFF. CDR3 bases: TGTGCCAGCATGTTGCACAATGAGCAGTTCTTC.

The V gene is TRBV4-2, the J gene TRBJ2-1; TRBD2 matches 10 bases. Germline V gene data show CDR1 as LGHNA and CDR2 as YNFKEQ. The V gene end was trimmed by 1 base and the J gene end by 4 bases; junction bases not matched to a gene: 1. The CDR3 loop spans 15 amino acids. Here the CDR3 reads CASSQASGSYNEQFF. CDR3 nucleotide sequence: TGTGCCAGCAGCCAAGCTAGCGGGAGTTACAATGAGCAGTTCTTC.

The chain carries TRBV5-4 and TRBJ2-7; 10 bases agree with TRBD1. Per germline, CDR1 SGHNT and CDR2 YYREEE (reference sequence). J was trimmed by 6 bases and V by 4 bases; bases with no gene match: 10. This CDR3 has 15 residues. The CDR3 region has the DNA TGTGCCAGCAGCCCAATGGGGGACAGGGGCGCCGAGCAGTACTTC. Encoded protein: CASSPMGDRGAEQYF.